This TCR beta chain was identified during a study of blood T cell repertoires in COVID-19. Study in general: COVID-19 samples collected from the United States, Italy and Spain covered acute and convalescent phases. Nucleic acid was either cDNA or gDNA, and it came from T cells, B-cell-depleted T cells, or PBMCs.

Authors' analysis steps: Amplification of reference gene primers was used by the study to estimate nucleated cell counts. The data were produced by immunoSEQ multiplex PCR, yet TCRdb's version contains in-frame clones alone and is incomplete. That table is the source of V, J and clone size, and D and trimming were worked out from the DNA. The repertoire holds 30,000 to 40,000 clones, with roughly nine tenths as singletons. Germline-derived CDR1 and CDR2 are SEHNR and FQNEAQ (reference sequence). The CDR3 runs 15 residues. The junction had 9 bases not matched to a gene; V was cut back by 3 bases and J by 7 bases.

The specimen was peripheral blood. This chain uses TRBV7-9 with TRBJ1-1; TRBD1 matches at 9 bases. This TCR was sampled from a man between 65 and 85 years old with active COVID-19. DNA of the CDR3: TGTGCCAGCAGCTTTAGGACAGGGGCGCCCGGTGAAGCTTTCTTT. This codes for CASSFRTGAPGEAFF.